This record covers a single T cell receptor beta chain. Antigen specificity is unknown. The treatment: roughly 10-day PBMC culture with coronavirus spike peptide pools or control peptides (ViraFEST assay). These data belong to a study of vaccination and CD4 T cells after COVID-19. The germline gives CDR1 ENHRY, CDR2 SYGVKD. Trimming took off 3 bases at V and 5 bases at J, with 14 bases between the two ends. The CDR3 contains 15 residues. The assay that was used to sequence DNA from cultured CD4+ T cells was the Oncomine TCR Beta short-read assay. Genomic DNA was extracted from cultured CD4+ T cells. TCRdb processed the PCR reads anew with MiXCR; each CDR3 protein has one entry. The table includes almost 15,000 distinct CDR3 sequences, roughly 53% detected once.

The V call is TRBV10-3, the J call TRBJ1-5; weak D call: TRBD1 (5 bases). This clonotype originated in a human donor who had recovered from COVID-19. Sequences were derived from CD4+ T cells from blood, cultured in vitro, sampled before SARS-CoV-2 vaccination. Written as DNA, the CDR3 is TGTGCCATCAGTGACGGGGTGGGGGTTGATCAGCCCCAGCATTTT. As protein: CAISDGVGVDQPQHF.